This TCR beta chain was recovered during a study of T cells after yellow fever vaccination. Study at large: Any fraction with a low cell number was prepared using SMART-Seq v4 Ultra Low Input.

With respect to this clonotype: Its antigen remains unknown.

CDR1 is SGHDT and CDR2 is YYEEEE in the germline V gene. V was trimmed by 4 bases and J by 5 bases, leaving 16 bases between them. CDR3 length: 14 residues. Whole-study findings and limits: The CD4 compartment and the CD8 compartment contained a small share of clonotypes in common. Post-booster repertoires contained most primary-vaccination clones again (approximately 95% CD4, around 88% CD8).

Via MiXCR, TCRdb re-called the 5' RACE reads, giving one row per CDR3 protein. The sample holds some 170,000 distinct CDR3 sequences; around 9.7% are singletons and the top ten take around 35%. This sequence originates from a man younger than 30 who received the YFV17D yellow fever vaccine. The rearrangement links TRBV5-6 to TRBJ2-7; possibly TRBD1 for D (5 bases). Sequenced material: CD8+ T cells sorted from PBMCs, taken 45 days after the yellow fever booster vaccination. Here the CDR3 reads CASSTDLKGDEQYF. The CDR3 DNA reads TGTGCCAGCAGCACGGACCTGAAAGGGGACGAGCAGTACTTC.